Listed here are 20 T cell receptor beta chains from one sample, sequenced in a study of blood T cell repertoires in COVID-19. The data were produced by immunoSEQ multiplex PCR, yet TCRdb's version contains in-frame clones alone and is incomplete. The sample lists 150,000 or so clones, roughly 88% occurring once. Sequenced material: PBMCs or T cells enriched from blood (not recorded which). Receptors were obtained from a man in his fifties or sixties who had recovered from COVID-19.

This clone was detected only once. The chain employs TRBV28 and TRBJ1-2, with D hard to call. Germline V lookup: CDR1 MDHEN, CDR2 SYDVKM. V lost 4 bases and J 8 bases, leaving 17 bases between the germline ends. The CDR3 length is 14 residues. DNA for the CDR3: TGTGCCAGCAGTTCATTGGGGAGTACTTGGGGCTACACCTTC. This encodes CASSSLGSTWGYTF.

This chain links TRBV9 with TRBJ2-2; D is perhaps TRBD2 (6 bases). Trimming cost V 4 bases and J 3 bases, with 13 bases left between them. Germline V CDR1 and CDR2: SGDLS, YYNGEE. This CDR3 contains 15 residues. CDR3 in amino acids: CASSLDWGDTGELFF. DNA for the CDR3: TGTGCCAGCAGCCTAGATTGGGGGGACACCGGGGAGCTGTTTTTT.

J is TRBJ1-4 and V is TRBV2; the D gene is possibly TRBD1 (6 bases). Germline values: CDR1 SNHLY, CDR2 FYNNEI. The V and J ends lost 5 bases and 3 bases respectively, with 16 bases between them. The CDR3 has 16 amino acids. This CDR3 reads CASSSPDRPSNEKLFF. As DNA, the CDR3 is TGTGCCAGCAGTTCCCCAGACAGGCCTTCTAATGAAAAACTGTTTTTT.

The chain has TRBV4-2 and TRBJ2-2, with D possibly matching TRBD2 (7 bases). The germline gives CDR1 LGHNA, CDR2 YNFKEQ. The CDR3 totals 17 residues. The V end lost 0 bases, the J end lost 4 bases, and 15 bases lay between the germline ends. As DNA, the CDR3 is TGTGCCAGCAGCCAAGATATTGCCCGGGGGGCCACCGGGGAGCTGTTTTTT. This codes for CASSQDIARGATGELFF.

This clone showed up just once. The gene calls are TRBV5-1 and TRBJ1-5; D possibly corresponds to TRBD1 (5 bases). Germline V gene data show CDR1 as SGHRS and CDR2 as YFSETQ. The CDR3 has 15 amino acids. The V gene lost 0 bases and the J gene lost 2 bases, with 9 bases spanning the gap. The chain's CDR3 is CASSLESGRNQPQHF. The CDR3 DNA follows: TGCGCCAGCAGCTTGGAGTCAGGGCGCAATCAGCCCCAGCATTTT.

The V and J genes are TRBV6-5 and TRBJ2-2; 7 bases are a match to TRBD2. The germline gives CDR1 MNHEY, CDR2 SVGAGI. The ends lost 6 bases at V and 4 bases at J; junction bases unmatched: 8. This CDR3 spans 15 amino acids. The CDR3 sequence is CASSRKSGTTGELFF. DNA of the CDR3: TGTGCCAGCAGCCGGAAAAGCGGGACCACCGGGGAGCTGTTTTTT.

The chain carries TRBV18 and TRBJ1-4, with TRBD1 matching over 8 bases. V lost 0 bases, J lost 8 bases, and 5 bases stayed unmatched. Germline values: CDR1 KGHSH, CDR2 LQKENI. The CDR3 length is 15 residues. CDR3 in amino acids: CASSPPGQAVEKLFF. CDR3 in DNA: TGTGCCAGCTCACCACCGGGACAGGCCGTAGAAAAACTGTTTTTT.

This chain connects TRBV6-5 to TRBJ1-5, with 10 positions matching TRBD1. V shed 8 bases and J 6 bases; nucleotides not matched to a gene: 7. The CDR3 runs to 14 residues. Germline-derived CDR1 and CDR2 are MNHEY and SVGAGI. The DNA for the CDR3 is TGTGCCAGCGGCTGGACAGGGGGTCGTCAGCCCCAGCATTTT. Its translation: CASGWTGGRQPQHF.

The rearrangement uses TRBV11-3 and TRBJ1-2; TRBD1 agrees at 7 bases. V was pared by 5 bases and J by 2 bases, with 8 bases of the junction left unmatched. The CDR3 runs 15 residues. Germline CDR1 is SGHNT and CDR2 is YENEEA. CDR3: CASSPPHRGNYGYTF. The CDR3 DNA follows: TGTGCCAGCAGCCCGCCACACAGGGGAAACTATGGCTACACCTTC.

The J gene is TRBJ2-5, the V gene TRBV18; 9 bases are a match to TRBD1. V lost 6 bases to trimming and J lost 2 bases; unmatched junction nucleotides: 4. CDR1 KGHSH and CDR2 LQKENI come from the germline V gene. CDR3 length equals 14 residues. The CDR3 loop reads CASSGGTGQETQYF. In DNA, the CDR3 is TGTGCCAGCTCTGGCGGGACAGGGCAAGAGACCCAGTACTTC.

The chain is built from TRBV12-3 or TRBV12-4 and TRBJ2-7, with 8 bases aligning to TRBD2. Trimming at V came to 4 bases and at J to 6 bases, leaving 5 bases not matched to a gene. CDR3 size: 13 residues. CDR3 coding DNA: TGTGCCAGCAGTTATAGCGGGGCTGTCGAGCAGTACTTC. Residues: CASSYSGAVEQYF.

This rearrangement joins TRBV18 to TRBJ2-1; a possible D gene is TRBD1 (6 bases). Trimming removed 0 bases from V and 8 bases from J, with 11 bases in between. The germline V gene encodes CDR1 KGHSH and CDR2 LQKENI. The CDR3 runs 14 residues. The CDR3 region is CASSPPNRAHEQFF. The CDR3 bases are TGTGCCAGCTCACCACCGAACAGGGCCCATGAGCAGTTCTTC.

V and J are TRBV10-2 and TRBJ2-2; 7 bases are shared with TRBD1. The CDR3 is 15 residues long. Trimming at V came to 8 bases and at J to 3 bases, leaving 9 bases not matched to a gene. Germline V gene sequence: CDR1 WSHSY, CDR2 SAAADI. The CDR3 nucleotides are TGCGCCAGCCGACCCGACAGGGAGTACACCGGGGAGCTGTTTTTT. It specifies CASRPDREYTGELFF.

This clone was recorded a few times. The chain links TRBV19 to TRBJ2-2; D is possibly TRBD1 (5 bases). The CDR3 runs 14 residues. Trimming took 5 bases from V and 2 from J, leaving 9 bases between them. Germline V lookup: CDR1 LNHDA, CDR2 SQIVND (reference sequence). Here the CDR3 reads CASSPTDNTGELFF. In DNA form, the CDR3 reads TGTGCCAGTAGTCCGACAGATAACACCGGGGAGCTGTTTTTT.

The gene calls are TRBV28 and TRBJ1-5; D not resolved. Germline V CDR1 and CDR2: MDHEN, SYDVKM. This CDR3 comprises 14 residues. Trimming took off 5 bases at V and 6 bases at J, with 14 bases between the two ends. CDR3 sequence (DNA): TGTGCCAGCAGTCCGCGGGCAGCGGGTCAGCCCCAGCATTTT. This gives the protein CASSPRAAGQPQHF.

The rearrangement uses TRBV5-1 and TRBJ2-7; 10 nucleotides match TRBD1. The germline gives CDR1 SGHRS, CDR2 YFSETQ. Trimming at V came to 3 bases and at J to 3 bases, leaving 9 bases not matched to a gene. This CDR3 is 16 amino acids long. The CDR3 DNA reads as TGCGCCAGCAGCTCTGGACAGGGGGAGTCGGTCTACGAGCAGTACTTC. This sequence encodes CASSSGQGESVYEQYF.

The chain uses TRBV7-9 and TRBJ2-1; 7 bases fit TRBD2. The CDR3 consists of 11 residues. The germline V gene has CDR1 SEHNR and CDR2 FQNEAQ (reference sequence). Germline trimming cut 5 bases from V and 12 bases from J; bases unmatched to any gene: 4. CDR3 amino acids: CASSLWEGQFF. For the CDR3, the DNA is TGTGCCAGCAGCCTGTGGGAGGGGCAGTTCTTC.

The genes are TRBV5-8 and TRBJ2-1, with D maybe TRBD2 (5 bases). The CDR3 totals 16 residues. Germline loops: CDR1 SGHTS, CDR2 YDEGEE. Trimming took 1 base from V and 1 from J, leaving 12 bases between them. Written as DNA, the CDR3 is TGTGCCAGCAGCTTGCAGAGGGCGCCATCCTACAATGAGCAGTTCTTC. It specifies CASSLQRAPSYNEQFF.

The chain has TRBV25-1 and TRBJ1-2; 10 bases align to TRBD1. Germline values: CDR1 MGHDK, CDR2 SYGVNS. The CDR3 sequence is 17 residues long. V shed 3 bases and J 4 bases; nucleotides not matched to a gene: 11. DNA for the CDR3: TGTGCCAGCAGTGATAACACCGGGACAGGGGTTTCCTATGGCTACACCTTC. Protein product: CASSDNTGTGVSYGYTF.

DNA of the CDR3: TGTGCCAGCAGCCGACTAGCGGAGAGCTCCTACAATGAGCAGTTCTTC. It is translated as CASSRLAESSYNEQFF. V usage is TRBV7-6 and J usage is TRBJ2-1, with 9 bases that match TRBD2. The V gene end was trimmed by 5 bases and the J gene end by 0 bases; junction bases not matched to a gene: 5. Germline assignment: CDR1 SGHVS and CDR2 FNYEAQ. The CDR3 is made up of 16 amino acids.